These 21 T cell receptor beta chains share one sample of origin, sequenced in a study of Ad26.COV2.S vaccination and SARS-CoV-2 variants. Treatment here: over 15 received Ad26.COV2.S at low or high dose, single or two shots; about 5 received placebo; per-sample allocation not given. The samples date from day 63 after the first vaccine or placebo injection. TCRdb's copy holds only in-frame clones and misses some; the assay was immunoSEQ multiplex PCR. The table records over 200,000 clones, 88% of them present only once. The material was peripheral blood, obtained in a trial of Ad26.COV2.S vaccine versus placebo. Receptors were obtained from a person between 18 and 65 years old who received the Ad26.COV2.S COVID-19 vaccine or a placebo.

The chain carries TRBV28 and TRBJ1-2; TRBD1 might be the D (5 bases). The length of the CDR3 is 15 residues. Germline CDR1 and CDR2: MDHEN and SYDVKM. Trimming shortened V by 5 bases and J by 0 bases, and 13 bases separated the two germline ends. CDR3 in amino acids: CASSILGPTNYGYTF. CDR3 nucleotide sequence: TGTGCCAGCAGTATATTGGGACCGACTAACTATGGCTACACCTTC.

This clone has only one observation. J is TRBJ1-6 and V is TRBV7-9; D gene uncertain. V lost 3 bases, J lost 8 bases, and 17 bases lay in between. This CDR3 has 16 amino acids. CDR1 is SEHNR and CDR2 is FQNEAQ in the germline V gene (reference sequence). CDR3 residues: CASSFPGRMWDSPLHF. Here the CDR3 DNA reads TGTGCCAGCAGCTTCCCCGGGAGGATGTGGGATTCACCCCTCCACTTT.

This clone was seen just once. V and J are TRBV19 and TRBJ2-5; a possible D gene is TRBD1 (6 bases). From germline, CDR1 is LNHDA and CDR2 SQIVND (reference sequence). V was trimmed by 5 bases and J by 4 bases, leaving 17 bases between them. The CDR3 sequence is 15 residues long. This CDR3 is CASSAQQGVGETQYF. The CDR3 DNA reads as TGTGCCAGTAGTGCCCAACAGGGCGTAGGAGAGACCCAGTACTTC.

The V and J genes are TRBV28 and TRBJ2-3, with D tentatively TRBD2 (5 bases). CDR1 and CDR2 from the germline V gene are MDHEN and SYDVKM. The CDR3 is 15 residues long. The V and J ends lost 4 bases and 3 bases respectively, with 14 bases between them. This CDR3 is CASSSGTRRTDTQYF. In nucleotides, the CDR3 is TGTGCCAGCAGTTCCGGCACTAGAAGGACAGATACGCAGTATTTT.

This clone was recorded only once. This chain joins TRBV14 and TRBJ2-3; 12 nucleotides line up with TRBD2. The CDR3 contains 19 residues. The junction had 15 bases not matched to a gene; V was cut back by 6 bases and J by 2 bases. The germline gives CDR1 SGHDN, CDR2 FVKESK. CDR3 sequence (DNA): TGTGCCAGCAGTCACCAGTCCCAACTAGCGGGGGGCGCCACAGATACGCAGTATTTT. This gives the protein CASSHQSQLAGGATDTQYF. Full variable domain (rest looked up from reference TRBV14 and TRBJ2-3): EAGVTQFPSHSVIEKGQTVTLRCDPISGHDNLYWYRRVMGKEIKFLLHFVKESKQDESGMPNNRFLAERTGGTYSTLKVQPAELEDSGVYFCASSHQSQLAGGATDTQYFGPGTRLTVL.

This clone was detected once. V is TRBV6-2 or TRBV6-3 and J is TRBJ2-7; 10 bases are a match to TRBD2. Trimming took 0 bases from V and 5 from J; bases not matched to a gene: 10. Germline V gene lookup returns CDR1 MNHEY and CDR2 SVGEGT. The CDR3 extends over 17 amino acids. The CDR3 region has the DNA TGTGCCAGCAGTTACTCTATCCGAGCGGGAGGGCCGAACGAGCAGTACTTC. This sequence encodes CASSYSIRAGGPNEQYF.

CDR3 sequence reads: CASGVRTGANEKLFF. CDR3 nucleotide sequence: TGTGCCAGCGGTGTACGGACAGGCGCGAATGAAAAACTGTTTTTT. The V gene is TRBV9, the J gene TRBJ1-4; 7 bases are shared with TRBD1. CDR1 and CDR2 (germline): SGDLS, YYNGEE. V was clipped by 7 bases and J by 5 bases; unmatched bases: 11. The CDR3 consists of 15 residues. Filled out from reference TRBV9 and TRBJ1-4, the complete variable domain reads DSGVTQTPKHLITATGQRVTLRCSPRSGDLSVYWYQQSLDQGLQFLIQYYNGEERAKGNILERFSAQQFPDLHSELNLSSLELGDSALYFCASGVRTGANEKLFFGSGTQLSVL.

J is TRBJ2-2 and V is TRBV5-1, with 13 bases identical to TRBD2. Germline V gene sequence: CDR1 SGHRS, CDR2 YFSETQ. The J segment lost 6 bases and the V segment lost 4 bases, leaving 6 bases of the junction unmatched. The CDR3 is 16 residues long. The CDR3 DNA sequence: TGCGCCAGCAGCCCCGGGACTAGCGGGGAACCCGGGGAGCTGTTTTTT. Translating it yields CASSPGTSGEPGELFF. The variable domain in full, completed from reference TRBV5-1 and TRBJ2-2, reads KAGVTQTPRYLIKTRGQQVTLSCSPISGHRSVSWYQQTPGQGLQFLFEYFSETQRNKGNFPGRFSGRQFSNSRSEMNVSTLELGDSALYLCASSPGTSGEPGELFFGEGSRLTVL.

This chain links TRBV2 with TRBJ1-6, with 10 bases aligning to TRBD1. Per germline, CDR1 SNHLY and CDR2 FYNNEI. There are 14 residues in the CDR3. The V segment lost 6 bases and the J segment 7 bases; nucleotides outside the gene matches: 3. The CDR3 sequence: CASSRDRGNSPLHF. The CDR3 DNA sequence: TGTGCCAGCAGCCGGGACAGGGGCAATTCACCCCTCCACTTT.

This chain links TRBV7-3 with TRBJ2-2; TRBD2 might be the D (5 bases). The CDR3 loop spans 14 amino acids. V shed 5 bases and J shed 1 base, with 8 bases lying between them. Per the germline V gene, CDR1 is SGHTA and CDR2 is FQGTGA. Here the CDR3 reads CASSQSGNTGELFF. The CDR3 DNA reads TGTGCCAGCAGCCAAAGCGGGAACACCGGGGAGCTGTTTTTT. Looking up the rest from reference TRBV7-3 and TRBJ2-2 gives the full variable domain: GAGVSQTPSNKVTEKGKYVELRCDPISGHTALYWYRQSLGQGPEFLIYFQGTGAADDSGLPNDRFFAVRPEGSVSTLKIQRTERGDSAVYLCASSQSGNTGELFFGEGSRLTVL.

DNA of the CDR3: TGCAGTGCTACCAGGGGTCAGCCCCAGCATTTT. It is translated as CSATRGQPQHF. The gene calls are TRBV20-1 and TRBJ1-5, with D possibly being TRBD1 (6 bases). Germline V gives CDR1 DFQATT, CDR2 SNEGSKA (reference sequence). V dropped 4 bases and J dropped 6 bases, with 7 bases sitting between them. This CDR3 region has 11 residues.

The chain links TRBV3-1 (or the pseudogene TRBV3-2) to TRBJ1-6, with TRBD1 matching over 11 bases. The CDR3 is 17 amino acids. Germline V gene sequence: CDR1 LGHDT, CDR2 YNNKEL (reference sequence). V lost 4 bases and J lost 2; bases outside the gene matches: 4. The CDR3 DNA sequence: TGTGCCAGCAGCCCGGGACAGGGGGTGACCTATAATTCACCCCTCCACTTT. Translation: CASSPGQGVTYNSPLHF.

This clone was seen a few times. The chain combines TRBV6-5 with TRBJ1-2, with 7 nucleotides matching TRBD1. In germline, CDR1 is MNHEY, CDR2 SVGAGI. The CDR3 is 13 amino acids. Germline trimming cut 2 bases from V and 8 bases from J; bases unmatched to any gene: 5. The CDR3 DNA follows: TGTGCCAGCAGTTACACCACAGGGGTCGGCTACACCTTC. This gives the protein CASSYTTGVGYTF.

Only one count was recorded for this clone. The chain combines TRBV28 with TRBJ2-7; 7 positions agree with TRBD1. CDR1 is MDHEN, CDR2 SYDVKM, per germline. CDR3 size: 14 residues. The V segment lost 6 bases and the J segment 2 bases; nucleotides outside the gene matches: 7. CDR3 protein: CASRETGTTYEQYF. The DNA of the CDR3 is TGTGCCAGCAGAGAGACAGGGACAACCTACGAGCAGTACTTC.

The chain links TRBV27 to TRBJ1-5, with D tentatively TRBD1 (6 bases). The CDR3 totals 17 residues. Looked up from germline, CDR1 is MNHEY and CDR2 is SMNVEV (reference sequence). V gave up 4 bases and J gave up 3 bases, with 19 bases separating them. The CDR3 spells CASSSTRDTMDNQPQHF. CDR3 nucleotide sequence: TGTGCCAGCAGTTCCACCCGGGACACCATGGACAATCAGCCCCAGCATTTT.

A word on this clone: The same CDR3 also results from other DNA sequences found in this sample. CDR3 nucleotide sequence: TGTGCCAGCAGCTTAACGAGGGGAATGAACACTGAAGCTTTCTTT. Its protein product is CASSLTRGMNTEAFF. The chain employs TRBV7-3 and TRBJ1-1; possibly TRBD1 for D (5 bases). Germline loops: CDR1 SGHTA, CDR2 FQGTGA. CDR3 length equals 15 residues. Trimming took 0 bases from V and 0 from J, leaving 8 bases between them.

The chain uses TRBV7-3 and TRBJ1-1; D is undetermined. The CDR3 length is 13 residues. Per germline, CDR1 SGHTA and CDR2 FQGTGA. V shed 4 bases and J shed 4 bases, with 10 bases lying between them. CDR3 sequence: CASSYSEGTEAFF. CDR3 coding DNA: TGTGCCAGCAGCTACTCCGAGGGCACTGAAGCTTTCTTT.

The chain carries TRBV4-3 and TRBJ2-3; D is uncertain. The V end was cut by 1 base, the J end by 2 bases, with 4 bases between. In germline, CDR1 is LGHNA, CDR2 YSLEER. The length of the CDR3 is 13 residues. CDR3 DNA: TGCGCCAGCAGCCAAGGCGCCACAGATACGCAGTATTTT. Translating it yields CASSQGATDTQYF.

The chain recombines TRBV7-2 with TRBJ2-2; D perhaps matches TRBD1 (6 bases). Trimming removed 3 bases at V and 2 bases at J, with 13 bases between. This CDR3 spans 16 amino acids. Germline lookup yields CDR1 SGHTA and CDR2 FQGNSA. CDR3 sequence (DNA): TGTGCCAGCAGCTTCTGGACAGCCCTAAACACCGGGGAGCTGTTTTTT. This codes for CASSFWTALNTGELFF.

This chain joins TRBV5-1 and TRBJ2-2; 9 positions agree with TRBD1. In germline, CDR1 is SGHRS, CDR2 YFSETQ. The V and J ends lost 4 bases and 3 bases, in that order; junction bases with no gene match: 7. This CDR3 has 16 amino acids. The CDR3 region is CASSRIQGADTGELFF. Written as DNA, the CDR3 is TGCGCCAGCAGCCGGATACAGGGGGCGGACACCGGGGAGCTGTTTTTT.

The chain is built from TRBV19 and TRBJ1-4; tentatively, D is TRBD1 (5 bases). V lost 6 bases and J 1 base, leaving 15 bases between the germline ends. The CDR3 totals 16 residues. Germline loops: CDR1 LNHDA, CDR2 SQIVND (reference sequence). CDR3 bases: TGTGCCAGTAGCAATAGACAGCCGGGAACTAATGAAAAACTGTTTTTT. Protein sequence: CASSNRQPGTNEKLFF.